This TCR beta chain appears in the sequencing data of a study of T-cell reconstitution after alpha-beta-depleted transplantation in children. Study outcomes and limitations: T-cell numbers and diversity one year post-transplant derived largely from freshly generated T cells. Reportedly, alpha-beta T cells present about two months post-transplant originated from several hundred expanded clones of graft origin. At day 60, the high TCRbeta diversity found in some patients originated from recipient T cells and thymic progenitors that had survived.

Molecular barcoding with unique molecular identifiers was used for the TCRbeta library. A single record per CDR3 protein comes from TCRdb applying MiXCR to the PCR reads. The sample lists over 15,000 distinct CDR3 sequences; around 12% were seen once. This clonotype was detected many times. Its antigen is currently unknown. Here the sequenced sample was PBMCs, mostly from graft donor cells, taken 180 days after TCRalphabeta/CD19-depleted stem cell transplant. This receptor was obtained from a boy in the first two years of life who had a stem cell transplant for Wiskott-Aldrich syndrome, so the T cells may come from the graft donor.

CDR3 in DNA: TGTGCCAGCAGCCCTCATTTAGCGGGAGGGTCCGAGCAGTACTTC. It is translated as CASSPHLAGGSEQYF. This chain connects TRBV28 to TRBJ2-7; TRBD2 aligns across 11 bases. The CDR3 length is 15 residues. CDR1 and CDR2 (germline): MDHEN, SYDVKM. V dropped 6 bases and J dropped 6; count of bases not matched to a gene: 10. The whole variable domain, remainder taken from reference TRBV28 and TRBJ2-7, is DVKVTQSSRYLVKRTGEKVFLECVQDMDHENMFWYRQDPGLGLRLIYFSYDVKMKEKGDIPEGYSVSREKKERFSLILESASTNQTSMYLCASSPHLAGGSEQYFGPGTRLTVT.